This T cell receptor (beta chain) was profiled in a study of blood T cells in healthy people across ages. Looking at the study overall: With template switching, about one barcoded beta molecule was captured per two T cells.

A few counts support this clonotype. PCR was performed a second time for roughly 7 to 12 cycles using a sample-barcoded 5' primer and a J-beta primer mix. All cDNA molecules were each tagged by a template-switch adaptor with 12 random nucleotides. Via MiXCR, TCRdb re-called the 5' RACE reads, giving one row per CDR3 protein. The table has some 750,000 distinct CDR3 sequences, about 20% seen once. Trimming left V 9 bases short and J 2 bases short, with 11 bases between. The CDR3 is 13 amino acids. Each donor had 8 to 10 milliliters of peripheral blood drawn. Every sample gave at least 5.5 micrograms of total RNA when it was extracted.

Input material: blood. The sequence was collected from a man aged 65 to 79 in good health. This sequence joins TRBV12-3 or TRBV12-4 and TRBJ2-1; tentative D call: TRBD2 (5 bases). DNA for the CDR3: TGTGCCAGGAGGGAGCAGCCCTACAATGAGCAGTTCTTC. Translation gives CARREQPYNEQFF.